Only a few counts were recorded for the clone carrying this T cell receptor (beta chain). Its target is not known. This specimen belongs to a study of T cells after yellow fever vaccination. Study-level background: SMART-Seq v4 Ultra Low Input served to prepare low-cell-number fractions.

The authors made TCR cDNA by 5'RACE template switching, adding a universal primer site and UMIs. One entry per CDR3 protein, called by TCRdb with MiXCR from the 5' RACE reads. The data show about 170,000 distinct CDR3 sequences, approximately 6% seen once. Germline-derived CDR1 and CDR2 are MNHEY and SVGAGI. V lost 0 bases to trimming and J lost 6 bases, with 11 bases between them. This CDR3 is 14 amino acids long. Findings and caveats of the study: Post-booster reappearance was seen for most primary-vaccination clones (around 96% CD4, roughly 88% CD8).

The clonotype originates from a man aged 18 to 30 who received the YFV17D yellow fever vaccine. The source material was CD4+ T cells sorted from PBMCs, sampled on the day of the first yellow fever vaccination. J is TRBJ1-2 and V is TRBV6-5; D gene unclear. Written as DNA, the CDR3 is TGTGCCAGCAGTTACTCGAGCCCAGAGAATGGCTACACCTTC. As protein: CASSYSSPENGYTF.